The 31 T cell receptor beta chains listed next were all sequenced from one sample in a study of T cell changes during pregnancy in multiple sclerosis (dated by TCRdb to the late 2010s). The library was obtained by the immunoSEQ multiplex PCR assay. TCRdb re-hosts the immuneACCESS table, in-frame sequences only. Its copies lack some clones; in the studies checked, an unresolved V gene accounts for under half of them, and the cause for the rest is not known. The sample profile shows about 60,000 clones; 92% of them were found once. The leading ten clones occupy just under 0.2% of the sample. The sequenced sample was CD4+ T cells from peripheral blood mononuclear cells, obtained in the second trimester of pregnancy. These receptors all come from a female donor with multiple sclerosis, enrolled in a pregnancy study.

The J gene is TRBJ2-7, the V gene TRBV5-6; 9 bases match TRBD2. Trimming removed 1 base from V and 0 bases from J; junction bases left unmatched: 2. Germline assignment: CDR1 SGHDT and CDR2 YYEEEE. The CDR3 has 15 residues. In nucleotides, the CDR3 is TGTGCCAGCAGCTTGCTTAGCGGGAGCTCCTACGAGCAGTACTTC. Its protein product is CASSLLSGSSYEQYF.

The chain recombines TRBV2 with TRBJ2-3; 9 bases match TRBD2. The CDR3 covers 15 residues. The J segment lost 2 bases and the V segment lost 7 bases, leaving 7 bases of the junction unmatched. The germline CDR1 and CDR2 sequences are SNHLY and FYNNEI. The CDR3 DNA is TGTGCCAGCACCCTTAGGACTAGCGACACAGATACGCAGTATTTT. It codes for CASTLRTSDTDTQYF. Variable domain in full (rest from reference TRBV2 and TRBJ2-3): EPEVTQTPSHQVTQMGQEVILRCVPISNHLYFYWYRQILGQKVEFLVSFYNNEISEKSEIFDDQFSVERPDGSNFTLKIRSTKLEDSAMYFCASTLRTSDTDTQYFGPGTRLTVL.

This chain connects TRBV19 to TRBJ1-1; D perhaps matches TRBD1 (6 bases). The V and J ends lost 7 bases and 1 base respectively, with 13 bases between them. This CDR3 contains 14 residues. CDR1 is LNHDA, CDR2 SQIVND, per germline (reference sequence). CDR3 in DNA: TGTGCCAGTACCGCGACAGGTCCGAACACTGAAGCTTTCTTT. The encoded protein is CASTATGPNTEAFF.

V gene TRBV30 combines with J gene TRBJ1-2; 12 nucleotides align to TRBD1. The germline V gene encodes CDR1 GTSNPN and CDR2 SVGIG (reference sequence). With V trimmed by 2 bases and J by 6 bases, 16 bases remained unmatched. The CDR3 is 18 amino acids. The CDR3 bases are TGTGCCTGGAGTTTCTACGGGACAGGGGGCGCTCAAGCCCATGGCTACACCTTC. Encoded protein: CAWSFYGTGGAQAHGYTF. Drawing the rest from reference TRBV30 and TRBJ1-2, the complete variable domain is SQTIHQWPATLVQPVGSPLSLECTVEGTSNPNLYWYRQAAGRGLQLLFYSVGIGQISSEVPQNLSASRPQDRQFILSSKKLLLSDSGFYLCAWSFYGTGGAQAHGYTFGSGTRLTVV.

This chain joins TRBV11-2 and TRBJ2-1; no clear D gene. Germline V gene sequence: CDR1 SGHAT, CDR2 FQNNGV. V lost 4 bases to trimming and J lost 9 bases, with 10 bases between them. The CDR3 loop spans 12 amino acids. The CDR3 nucleotides read TGTGCCAGCAGCTCAGCCCGAGGTGAGCAGTTCTTC. This translates into CASSSARGEQFF.

The chain combines TRBV27 with TRBJ2-7, with 7 bases matching TRBD1. The CDR3 is 14 residues long. With V trimmed by 4 bases and J by 10 bases, 13 bases remained unmatched. Germline assignment: CDR1 MNHEY and CDR2 SMNVEV (reference sequence). CDR3 bases: TGTGCCAGCAGTTCCGAACCGGACAGGTCCCACCAGTACTTC. It yields the protein CASSSEPDRSHQYF.

This clone was seen once. The gene calls are TRBV19 and TRBJ1-2; 7 bases are shared with TRBD1. Germline CDR1 reads LNHDA; CDR2 reads SQIVND (reference sequence). The CDR3 contains 15 residues. The ends lost 8 bases at V and 4 bases at J; junction bases unmatched: 13. The CDR3 reads CASDTRGGPAYGYTF. The CDR3 coding sequence is TGTGCCAGTGATACAAGAGGGGGCCCGGCCTATGGCTACACCTTC.

The chain is built from TRBV19 and TRBJ2-2, with 7 bases lining up with TRBD1. From germline, CDR1 is LNHDA and CDR2 SQIVND (reference sequence). This CDR3 spans 15 amino acids. The junction had 5 bases not matched to a gene; V was cut back by 3 bases and J by 4 bases. The CDR3 loop reads CASSITGVVTGELFF. The CDR3 DNA sequence: TGTGCCAGTAGTATTACAGGGGTAGTCACCGGGGAGCTGTTTTTT.

This chain links TRBV6-5 with TRBJ1-2; 7 bases are a match to TRBD1. The CDR3 sequence is 16 residues long. Germline-derived CDR1 and CDR2 are MNHEY and SVGAGI. V shed 2 bases and J 4 bases; nucleotides not matched to a gene: 10. The CDR3 nucleotides read TGTGCCAGCAGTTACCGATATTTCGGGACAGTCTATGGCTACACCTTC. As protein: CASSYRYFGTVYGYTF.

This clone is a singleton in its sample. The chain combines TRBV5-1 with TRBJ1-1; D unresolved. Trimming stripped 0 bases from V and 1 base from J, with 10 bases between. The germline CDR1 and CDR2 sequences are SGHRS and YFSETQ. The CDR3 contains 15 residues. The chain's CDR3 is CASSLVGVPNTEAFF. The DNA of the CDR3 is TGCGCCAGCAGCTTGGTGGGCGTTCCGAACACTGAAGCTTTCTTT.

The genes are TRBV18 and TRBJ2-1; TRBD2 agrees at 11 bases. V lost 4 bases and J lost 7; bases outside the gene matches: 6. Per germline, CDR1 KGHSH and CDR2 LQKENI. The CDR3 length is 15 residues. In nucleotides, the CDR3 is TGTGCCAGCTCACTTAGCGGGAGGGCCAAGAATGAGCAGTTCTTC. It translates to CASSLSGRAKNEQFF. The entire variable domain, with the rest obtained from reference TRBV18 and TRBJ2-1, is as follows: NAGVMQNPRHLVRRRGQEARLRCSPMKGHSHVYWYRQLPEEGLKFMVYLQKENIIDESGMPKERFSAEFPKEGPSILRIQQVVRGDSAAYFCASSLSGRAKNEQFFGPGTRLTVL.

The chain's CDR3 is CASSYDKGANTEAFF. DNA for the CDR3: TGTGCCAGCAGTTACGATAAGGGGGCCAACACTGAAGCTTTCTTT. The rearrangement links TRBV6-5 to TRBJ1-1; 7 bases map to TRBD1. Per the germline V gene, CDR1 is MNHEY and CDR2 is SVGAGI. The CDR3 has 15 amino acids. After removal of 2 bases from V and 2 bases from J, the junction contained 5 bases not matched to a gene.

The V and J genes are TRBV7-9 and TRBJ1-1, with D maybe TRBD1 (6 bases). Per the germline V gene, CDR1 is SEHNR and CDR2 is FQNEAQ (reference sequence). Trimming took 6 bases from V and 5 from J, leaving 16 bases between them. The CDR3 sequence is 14 residues long. CDR3 in amino acids: CASSWDTQGTEAFF. The CDR3 DNA reads as TGTGCCAGCAGTTGGGACACTCAGGGGACTGAAGCTTTCTTT.

The gene calls are TRBV27 and TRBJ1-1; D unresolved. The CDR3 runs 13 residues. The V gene's germline CDR1 is MNHEY and CDR2 SMNVEV (reference sequence). V was clipped by 4 bases and J by 6 bases, with 12 bases between them. The CDR3 here is CASSSIPGAEAFF. CDR3 bases: TGTGCCAGCAGTTCTATCCCAGGTGCTGAAGCTTTCTTT.

This chain joins TRBV18 and TRBJ2-3, with D perhaps TRBD1 (6 bases). CDR3 length equals 18 residues. CDR1 is KGHSH, CDR2 LQKENI, per germline. The V end was cut by 3 bases, the J end by 0 bases, with 19 bases between. CDR3 in amino acids: CASSPLPSTGISTDTQYF. In DNA form, the CDR3 reads TGTGCCAGCTCACCGTTACCCTCGACAGGCATTAGCACAGATACGCAGTATTTT. Full variable domain (missing parts from reference TRBV18 and TRBJ2-3): NAGVMQNPRHLVRRRGQEARLRCSPMKGHSHVYWYRQLPEEGLKFMVYLQKENIIDESGMPKERFSAEFPKEGPSILRIQQVVRGDSAAYFCASSPLPSTGISTDTQYFGPGTRLTVL.

V is TRBV27 and J is TRBJ2-5, with 8 bases fitting TRBD1. The DNA end favors TRBJ2-7, so the J call may be wrong. Germline V CDR1 and CDR2: MNHEY, SMNVEV (reference sequence). CDR3 length: 13 residues. The DNA of the CDR3 is TGTGCCAGCAGTTGGACAGGGCCCTACGAGCAGTACTTC. This sequence encodes CASSWTGPYEQYF.

The CDR3 DNA follows: TGCGCCAGCAGCAGGGGAGGGACTATGACCCCAGAGACCCAGTACTTC. Translation: CASSRGGTMTPETQYF. J is TRBJ2-5 and V is TRBV5-1; 7 bases agree with TRBD2. With V trimmed by 4 bases and J by 4 bases, 13 bases remained unmatched. Germline CDR1 is SGHRS and CDR2 is YFSETQ. This CDR3 is 16 amino acids long.

The J gene is TRBJ1-1, the V gene TRBV14; D possibly corresponds to TRBD1 (6 bases). Germline V lookup: CDR1 SGHDN, CDR2 FVKESK. The CDR3 is 18 amino acids. Trimming removed 0 bases from V and 4 bases from J, with 21 bases in between. The CDR3 bases are TGTGCCAGCAGCCAAGAACGGGGCCGGATACAGGGTAGCACTGAAGCTTTCTTT. Its protein is CASSQERGRIQGSTEAFF. The complete variable domain, with remaining parts taken from reference TRBV14 and TRBJ1-1, reads EAGVTQFPSHSVIEKGQTVTLRCDPISGHDNLYWYRRVMGKEIKFLLHFVKESKQDESGMPNNRFLAERTGGTYSTLKVQPAELEDSGVYFCASSQERGRIQGSTEAFFGQGTRLTVV.

J is TRBJ2-5 and V is TRBV18; 7 bases are a match to TRBD1. From germline, CDR1 is KGHSH and CDR2 LQKENI. The V segment lost 4 bases and the J segment 6 bases; nucleotides outside the gene matches: 17. This CDR3 has 17 amino acids. CDR3 sequence reads: CASSRVLPGQKGQTQYF. In DNA form, the CDR3 reads TGTGCCAGCTCACGGGTGCTTCCGGGACAGAAAGGGCAGACCCAGTACTTC.

The rearrangement uses TRBV5-5 and TRBJ2-1; the match to TRBD1 covers 9 bases. CDR3 length: 16 residues. Germline trimming cut 5 bases from V and 0 bases from J; bases unmatched to any gene: 6. From germline, CDR1 is SGHKS and CDR2 YYEKEE (reference sequence). Written as DNA, the CDR3 is TGTGCCAGCAGTTTCCCGGGACAGGGCTCCTACAATGAGCAGTTCTTC. Amino acids: CASSFPGQGSYNEQFF. Filled out from reference TRBV5-5 and TRBJ2-1, the complete variable domain reads DAGVTQSPTHLIKTRGQQVTLRCSPISGHKSVSWYQQVLGQGPQFIFQYYEKEERGRGNFPDRFSARQFPNYSSELNVNALLLGDSALYLCASSFPGQGSYNEQFFGPGTRLTVL.

The V call is TRBV7-8, the J call TRBJ1-6, with 7 bases identical to TRBD1. CDR3 length: 15 residues. Trimming removed 4 bases from V and 4 bases from J; junction bases left unmatched: 4. Germline assignment: CDR1 SGHVS and CDR2 FQNEAQ. CDR3 nucleotides: TGTGCCAGCAGCTCGGGACAGCTATATAATTCACCCCTCCACTTT. It codes for CASSSGQLYNSPLHF.

V and J are TRBV2 and TRBJ2-7; tentatively, D is TRBD1 (6 bases). The CDR3 covers 14 residues. Trimming shortened V by 2 bases and J by 6 bases, and 14 bases separated the two germline ends. Germline CDR1 and CDR2: SNHLY and FYNNEI. CDR3 loop: CASSELGAKSEQYF. In DNA, the CDR3 is TGTGCCAGCAGTGAATTGGGGGCGAAGTCCGAGCAGTACTTC.

By share of the sample, this clone is medium-sized (0.01 to 0.1%). The chain combines TRBV7-9 with TRBJ1-1; D may be TRBD1 (5 bases). CDR1 SEHNR and CDR2 FQNEAQ come from the germline V gene (reference sequence). CDR3 length: 14 amino acids. Trimming removed 5 bases at V and 3 bases at J, with 13 bases between. The CDR3 region is CASSGGTADTEAFF. CDR3 DNA: TGTGCCAGCAGCGGGGGGACGGCGGACACTGAAGCTTTCTTT. Filled out from reference TRBV7-9 and TRBJ1-1, the complete variable domain reads DTGVSQNPRHKITKRGQNVTFRCDPISEHNRLYWYRQTLGQGPEFLTYFQNEAQLEKSRLLSDRFSAERPKGSFSTLEIQRTEQGDSAMYLCASSGGTADTEAFFGQGTRLTVV.

The V gene is TRBV27, the J gene TRBJ2-2; D gene ambiguous. The CDR3 is 14 amino acids. Germline V gene data show CDR1 as MNHEY and CDR2 as SMNVEV (reference sequence). The ends were cut back, 1 base at V and 6 bases at J, with 9 bases in the middle. In nucleotides, the CDR3 is TGTGCCAGCAGTTTATACGCGGCCTCCGGGGAGCTGTTTTTT. Translating it yields CASSLYAASGELFF.

The genes are TRBV30 and TRBJ1-1, with D perhaps TRBD1 (5 bases). The CDR3 length is 13 residues. Trimming removed 0 bases at V and 9 bases at J, with 14 bases between. Per germline, CDR1 GTSNPN and CDR2 SVGIG (reference sequence). The CDR3 DNA reads as TGTGCCTGGAGTGTAGGGGCCACCTTGAAAGCTTTCTTT. Residues: CAWSVGATLKAFF.

J is TRBJ2-1 and V is TRBV7-2; 12 bases are a match to TRBD2. The ends lost 1 base at V and 0 bases at J; junction bases unmatched: 4. Per the germline V gene, CDR1 is SGHTA and CDR2 is FQGNSA. This CDR3 spans 18 amino acids. The CDR3 spells CASSLGLAGVRSYNEQFF. DNA for the CDR3: TGTGCCAGCAGCTTAGGACTAGCGGGGGTGCGCTCCTACAATGAGCAGTTCTTC.

The rearrangement joins TRBV11-2 to TRBJ1-1; D remains ambiguous. The ends were cut back, 3 bases at V and 1 base at J, with 6 bases in the middle. Looked up from germline, CDR1 is SGHAT and CDR2 is FQNNGV. The CDR3 is 13 residues long. CDR3 coding DNA: TGTGCCAGCAGCTTTCCATGGAACACTGAAGCTTTCTTT. Amino acid sequence: CASSFPWNTEAFF.

This chain uses TRBV6-5 with TRBJ2-5, with 12 bases aligning to TRBD2. V gave up 5 bases and J gave up 7 bases; unmatched junction bases: 8. The length of the CDR3 is 15 residues. CDR1 and CDR2 from the germline V gene are MNHEY and SVGAGI. The CDR3, as DNA: TGTGCCAGCAGTCCAGGACTAGCGGGACTCGGGACCCAGTACTTC. This gives the protein CASSPGLAGLGTQYF.

The chain uses TRBV18 and TRBJ2-7, with D maybe TRBD2 (5 bases). Between the trimmed V and J ends, which lost 4 bases and 0 bases, there was a span of 13 bases. The CDR3 totals 15 residues. Germline values: CDR1 KGHSH, CDR2 LQKENI. DNA of the CDR3: TGTGCCAGCTCACGGGCGGAGGAAAGCTCCTACGAGCAGTACTTC. As protein: CASSRAEESSYEQYF.

The V call is TRBV20-1, the J call TRBJ1-1; D ambiguous. The CDR3 loop spans 11 amino acids. From germline, CDR1 is DFQATT and CDR2 SNEGSKA (reference sequence). V lost 0 bases to trimming and J lost 5 bases, with 4 bases between them. This chain's CDR3 is CSARDATEAFF. In DNA form, the CDR3 reads TGCAGTGCTAGAGACGCGACTGAAGCTTTCTTT.

CDR3 residues: CASSLFGQGAAGANVLTF. CDR3 nucleotide sequence: TGTGCCAGCAGTTTATTCGGACAGGGGGCCGCGGGGGCCAACGTCCTGACTTTC. The chain couples TRBV28 to TRBJ2-6; TRBD1 matches at 11 bases. This CDR3 is 18 amino acids long. Germline V gives CDR1 MDHEN, CDR2 SYDVKM. V trimming: 1 base; J trimming: 4 bases; junction bases outside the gene matches: 6.